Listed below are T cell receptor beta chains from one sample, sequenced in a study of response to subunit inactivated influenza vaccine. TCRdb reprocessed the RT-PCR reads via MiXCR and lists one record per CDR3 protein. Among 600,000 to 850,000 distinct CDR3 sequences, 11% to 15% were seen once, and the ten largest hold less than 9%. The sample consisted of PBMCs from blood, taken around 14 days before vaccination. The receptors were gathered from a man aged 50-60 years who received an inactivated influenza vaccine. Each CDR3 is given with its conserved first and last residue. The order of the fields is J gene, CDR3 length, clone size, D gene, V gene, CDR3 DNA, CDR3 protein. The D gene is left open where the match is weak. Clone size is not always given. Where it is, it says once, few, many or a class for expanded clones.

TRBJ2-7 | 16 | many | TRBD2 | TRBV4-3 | TGCGCCAGCAGCGGGCGGTGGGGAGGGGACCTCTACGAGCAGTACTTC | CASSGRWGGDLYEQYF
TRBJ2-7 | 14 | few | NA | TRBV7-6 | TGTGCCAGCAGCTTAGCGTCGGGAACAAACGAGCAGTACTTC | CASSLASGTNEQYF
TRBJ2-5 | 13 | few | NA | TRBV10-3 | TGTGCCATCAGTCCGGGACAAGGGGAGACCCAGTACTTC | CAISPGQGETQYF
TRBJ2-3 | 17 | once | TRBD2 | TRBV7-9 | TGTGCCACCTCCGGGGGGAAAGTTTCTCCTAGCACAGATACGCAGTATTTT | CATSGGKVSPSTDTQYF
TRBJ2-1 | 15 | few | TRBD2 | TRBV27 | TGTGCCAGCAGTACCGGCGGGAGGGCCTACAATGAGCAGTTCTTC | CASSTGGRAYNEQFF
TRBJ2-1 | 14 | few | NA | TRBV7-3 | TGTGCCAGCAGCCCGGGGACGTATTACAATGAGCAGTTCTTC | CASSPGTYYNEQFF
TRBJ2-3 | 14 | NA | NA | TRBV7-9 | TGTGCCAGCAGCTTACAAGCGGATCTAGATACGCAGTATTTT | CASSLQADLDTQYF
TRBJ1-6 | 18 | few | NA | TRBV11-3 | TGTGCCAGCAGCGGAGGGTGGACAGAGCCAGGGTATAATTCACCCCTCCACTTT | CASSGGWTEPGYNSPLHF
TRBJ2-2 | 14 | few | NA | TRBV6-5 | TGTGCCAGCAGTTACAGGGCCTGGGGCGGGGAGCTGTTTTTT | CASSYRAWGGELFF
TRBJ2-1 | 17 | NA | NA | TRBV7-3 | TGTGCCAGCAGCTTAACCGGACAGCCTAGTGGGGGCAATGAGCAGTTCTTC | CASSLTGQPSGGNEQFF
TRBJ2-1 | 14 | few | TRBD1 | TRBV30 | TGTGCCTGGAGTCCATGGGACAGCTACAATGAGCAGTTCTTC | CAWSPWDSYNEQFF
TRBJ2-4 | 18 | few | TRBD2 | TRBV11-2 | TGTGCCAGCAGCACCCACCCTAGCGGTCGCCTAGCCAAAAACATTCAGTACTTC | CASSTHPSGRLAKNIQYF
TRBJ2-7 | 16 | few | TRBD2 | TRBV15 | TGTGCCACCAGCAGAACTGGACTAGCGGGGTCCTACGAGCAGTACTTC | CATSRTGLAGSYEQYF
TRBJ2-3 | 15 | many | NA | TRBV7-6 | TGTGCCAGCAGCCCTCGGGCGATTAGCACAGATACGCAGTATTTT | CASSPRAISTDTQYF
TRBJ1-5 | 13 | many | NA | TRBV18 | TGTGCCAGCAGCCCCTATAGCAATCAGCCCCAGCATTTT | CASSPYSNQPQHF
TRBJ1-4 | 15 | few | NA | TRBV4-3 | TGCGCCAGCAGCCAACCTACAGTTTCCCCGGGAAAACTGTTTTTT | CASSQPTVSPGKLFF
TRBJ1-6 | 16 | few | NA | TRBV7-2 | TGTGCCAGCAGAGAGCGGGGTGGTAGAGATAATTCACCCCTCCACTTT | CASRERGGRDNSPLHF
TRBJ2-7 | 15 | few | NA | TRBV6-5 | TGTGCCAGCAGTTACGGAGGCAGTAGCTCCTACGAGCAGTACTTC | CASSYGGSSSYEQYF
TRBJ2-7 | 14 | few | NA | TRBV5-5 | TGTGCCAGCAGCTCCGCCAGGGTAACACGCGAGCAGTACTTC | CASSSARVTREQYF
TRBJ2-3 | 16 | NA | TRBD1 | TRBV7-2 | TGTGCCAGCAGCAATAGGTTAGGGGGCGTTTCAGATACGCAGTATTTT | CASSNRLGGVSDTQYF
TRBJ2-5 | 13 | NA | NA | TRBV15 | TGTGCCACCTCCAACGGACGGAAAGAGACCCAGTACTTC | CATSNGRKETQYF
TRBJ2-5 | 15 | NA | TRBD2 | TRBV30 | TGTACCTGGAAATCAGGGACTAGCGGACAAGAGACCCAGTACTTC | CTWKSGTSGQETQYF
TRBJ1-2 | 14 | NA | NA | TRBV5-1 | TGCGCCAGCAGCTTGTTAGGACGACCCAAAGGCTACACCTTC | CASSLLGRPKGYTF
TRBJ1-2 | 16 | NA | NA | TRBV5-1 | TGCGCCAGCAGCTTCGTCCAAGGATCGGATAACTATGGCTACACCTTC | CASSFVQGSDNYGYTF
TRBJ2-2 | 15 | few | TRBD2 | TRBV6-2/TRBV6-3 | TGTGCCAGCAGGCGAGCGGGAGGGCCGACCGGGGAGCTGTTTTTT | CASRRAGGPTGELFF
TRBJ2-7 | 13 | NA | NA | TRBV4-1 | TGCGCCAGCAGCCGAAGCCGGGGTGAAGAGCAGTACTTC | CASSRSRGEEQYF
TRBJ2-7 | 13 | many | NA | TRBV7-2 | TGTGCCAGCAGCCCCTTTACAGGAATCGAGCAGTACTTC | CASSPFTGIEQYF
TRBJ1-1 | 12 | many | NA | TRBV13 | TGTGCCAGCTCCCGGGGAGACACTGAAGCTTTCTTT | CASSRGDTEAFF
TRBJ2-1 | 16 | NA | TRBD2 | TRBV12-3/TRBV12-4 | TGTGCCAGCAGTTTACCCGGACTAGCGGGGGAGGGTGAGCAGTTCTTC | CASSLPGLAGEGEQFF
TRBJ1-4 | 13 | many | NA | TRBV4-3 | TGCGCCAGCAGCCTCGAAGGAGGTGAAAAACTGTTTTTT | CASSLEGGEKLFF
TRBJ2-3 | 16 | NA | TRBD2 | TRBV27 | TGTGCCAGCAGTTTCACTAGCGGGGGCAACACAGATACGCAGTATTTT | CASSFTSGGNTDTQYF
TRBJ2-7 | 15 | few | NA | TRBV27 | TGTGCCAGCAGTTTATCAAGTCCGATGGCCTACGAGCAGTACTTC | CASSLSSPMAYEQYF
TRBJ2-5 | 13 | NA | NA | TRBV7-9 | TGTGCCAGCAGCTTAGACATGCCTGGGACCCAGTACTTC | CASSLDMPGTQYF
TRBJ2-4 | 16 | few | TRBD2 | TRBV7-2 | TGTGCCAGCAGCACCAGCCCGGGACTAGCGGTAAACATTCAGTACTTC | CASSTSPGLAVNIQYF
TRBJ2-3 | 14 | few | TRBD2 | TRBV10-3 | TGTGCCATCAGCCCTAGCGGGAGCACAGATACGCAGTATTTT | CAISPSGSTDTQYF
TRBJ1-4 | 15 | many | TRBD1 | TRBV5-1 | TGCGCCAGCAGCTTGAATACAGGGGGCGTTGAAAAACTGTTTTTT | CASSLNTGGVEKLFF
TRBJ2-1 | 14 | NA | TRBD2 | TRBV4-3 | TGCGCCAGCAGCCAAGTCCCTGGGGGGGATGAGCAGTTCTTC | CASSQVPGGDEQFF
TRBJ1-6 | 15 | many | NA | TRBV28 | TGTGCCAGCAGACCCGACAGCTCCTATAATTCACCCCTCCACTTT | CASRPDSSYNSPLHF
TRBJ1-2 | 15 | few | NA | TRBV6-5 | TGTGCCAGCAGTTACTCCAGGGGAAAGGACTATGGCTACACCTTC | CASSYSRGKDYGYTF
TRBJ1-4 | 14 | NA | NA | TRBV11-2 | TGTGCCAGCAGCTACGACACCCTGAGTGAAAAACTGTTTTTT | CASSYDTLSEKLFF
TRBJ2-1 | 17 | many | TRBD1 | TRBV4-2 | TGTGCCAGCAGCCAAGTCTCCGGGACAGGGGGCTCGAGGGAGCAGTTCTTC | CASSQVSGTGGSREQFF
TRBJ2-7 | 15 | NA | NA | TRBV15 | TGTGCCACCAGCAGAGATAGGGGCGGGTACAACGAGCAGTACTTC | CATSRDRGGYNEQYF
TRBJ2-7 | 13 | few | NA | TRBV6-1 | TGTGCCAGCAGGGAGTCAGCACTCGACGAGCAGTACTTC | CASRESALDEQYF
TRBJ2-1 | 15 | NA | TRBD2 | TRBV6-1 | TGTGCCAGCGGGTCGCTGAGCGGGGGGTCTGATGAGCAGTTCTTC | CASGSLSGGSDEQFF
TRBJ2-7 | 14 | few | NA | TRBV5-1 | TGCGCCAGCAGCTTGGCCAGGGACAACTACGAGCAGTACTTC | CASSLARDNYEQYF
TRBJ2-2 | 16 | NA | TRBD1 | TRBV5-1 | TGCGCCAGCAGGCCTCCGGGACAGGCGAACACCGGGGAGCTGTTTTTT | CASRPPGQANTGELFF
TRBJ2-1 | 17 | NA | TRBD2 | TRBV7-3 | TGTGCCAGCAGCCCCTCAGCGGGAGGGCCTCCTTTCGATGAGCAGTTCTTC | CASSPSAGGPPFDEQFF
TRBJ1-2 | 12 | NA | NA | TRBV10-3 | TGTGCCATCAGCCCCCCAGGATCTGGCTACACCTTC | CAISPPGSGYTF